This TCR beta chain was sequenced during a study of cytomegalovirus exposure and HLA in healthy donors. Study-wide results and limits: Among the most significant clusters, several appeared linked to common viral pathogens in a later analysis. Across donors, most TCRs were seen rarely, yet some public ones were widespread. The listing of 150 to 200 TCR beta chains classed them as cytomegalovirus-associated.

Both 60 Vbeta primers and 13 Jbeta primers went into the PCR. This table comes from immunoSEQ multiplex PCR, and its TCRdb copy is limited to in-frame clones, with some not included. The sample holds about 200,000 clones, approximately 80% seen once. This CDR3 has 13 residues. Germline assignment: CDR1 LGHNA and CDR2 YNFKEQ. The J segment lost 11 bases and the V segment lost 0 bases, leaving 4 bases of the junction unmatched. This clone showed up just a few times. The antigen remains unidentified. Material: PBMCs. This TCR derives from a boy aged 2 to 10 in good health and CMV-seronegative. The genes are TRBV4-2 and TRBJ1-5, with 7 bases identical to TRBD1. This chain's CDR3 is CASSQEGGQAQHF. In nucleotides, the CDR3 is TGTGCCAGCAGCCAAGAAGGAGGACAGGCCCAGCATTTT.